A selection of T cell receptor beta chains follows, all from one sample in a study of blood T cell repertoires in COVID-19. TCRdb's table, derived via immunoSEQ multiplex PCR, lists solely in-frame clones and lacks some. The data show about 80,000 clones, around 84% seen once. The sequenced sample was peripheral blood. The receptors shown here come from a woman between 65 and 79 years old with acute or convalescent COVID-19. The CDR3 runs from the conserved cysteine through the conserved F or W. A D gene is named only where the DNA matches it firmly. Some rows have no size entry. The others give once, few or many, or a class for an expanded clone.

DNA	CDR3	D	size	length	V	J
TGTGCCAGCAGTAAGGACAGTCGGGTCTACGAGCAGTACTTC	CASSKDSRVYEQYF	NA	few	14	TRBV28	TRBJ2-7
TGCGCCAGCAGCTTGGAGAGCTCCTACAATGAGCAGTTCTTC	CASSLESSYNEQFF	NA	NA	14	TRBV5-1	TRBJ2-1
TGTGCCAGCAGATCCTCGAGGGGGGGCCGATCTGAAGCTTTCTTT	CASRSSRGGRSEAFF	NA	once	15	TRBV6-5	TRBJ1-1
TGTGCCAGCAGCAAAAGCAGGGAAAATGAGCAGTTCTTC	CASSKSRENEQFF	NA	once	13	TRBV21-1	TRBJ2-1
TGCGCCAGCAGCCAAGGGGTGGCGGGACCGAACCAAGAGACCCAGTACTTC	CASSQGVAGPNQETQYF	NA	NA	17	TRBV4-1	TRBJ2-5
TGTGCCAGCAGTTCTACAGGGTTTTCTGACAATGAGCAGTTCTTC	CASSSTGFSDNEQFF	NA	NA	15	TRBV6-6	TRBJ2-1
TGTGCCAGCAGCCCGGCGGGACTAGCAACCGGGGAGCTGTTTTTT	CASSPAGLATGELFF	TRBD2	NA	15	TRBV5-5	TRBJ2-2
TGTGCCAGTGGGCGTAGCGGGGCAGATACGCAGTATTTT	CASGRSGADTQYF	TRBD2	NA	13	TRBV19	TRBJ2-3
TGTGCCAGCAGCGTAAATGAAAGGGACAGCGGAACCTCTGGGGCCAACGTCCTGACTTTC	CASSVNERDSGTSGANVLTF	TRBD1	NA	20	TRBV9	TRBJ2-6
TGCGCCAGCAGCTTGTCCAGACAGGGGGCCACCGGGGAGCTGTTTTTT	CASSLSRQGATGELFF	TRBD1	NA	16	TRBV5-1	TRBJ2-2
TGTGCCAGCAGACAGGGGGCTGTTACCGGGGAGCTGTTTTTT	CASRQGAVTGELFF	TRBD1	NA	14	TRBV5-5	TRBJ2-2
TGTGCCTGGAGTAATGGGCTAGCGGGAGAAGATACGCAGTATTTT	CAWSNGLAGEDTQYF	TRBD2	few	15	TRBV30	TRBJ2-3
TGTGCCAGCAGCTTAGTACTAGCGGGAGGGTATACCTACAATGAGCAGTTCTTC	CASSLVLAGGYTYNEQFF	TRBD2	NA	18	TRBV7-9	TRBJ2-1
TGTGCCAGCAGCCCGGGACTGTGGGTCCACACAGATACGCAGTATTTT	CASSPGLWVHTDTQYF	NA	once	16	TRBV9	TRBJ2-3
TGTGCCAGTAGTATCGGCACAGGGTCTAGCACAGATACGCAGTATTTT	CASSIGTGSSTDTQYF	NA	NA	16	TRBV19	TRBJ2-3
TGTGCCAGCAGCAGGGGACTAGCGGGACCCGGGGAGCTGTTTTTT	CASSRGLAGPGELFF	TRBD2	NA	15	TRBV2	TRBJ2-2
TGTGCCAGCAGTTACGGCGGCACTGAAGCTTTCTTT	CASSYGGTEAFF	NA	large	12	TRBV6-5	TRBJ1-1
TGTGCCAGCAGCCAAGTCGTGGGGACTTCTCCCTACGAGCAGTACTTC	CASSQVVGTSPYEQYF	NA	few	16	TRBV3-1/TRBV3-2	TRBJ2-7
TGTGCCAGCAGCCCTGGACTAGCGGGAGCATCTGAGCAGTACTTC	CASSPGLAGASEQYF	TRBD2	NA	15	TRBV3-1/TRBV3-2	TRBJ2-7
TGTGCCACGCACAGGCGGGAGGGCCGGTCCGGGGAGCTGTTTTTT	CATHRREGRSGELFF	TRBD2	NA	15	TRBV10-3	TRBJ2-2
TGCGCCAGCAGCCAAGAATATGGCAGGGGGGTCCAAGAGACCCAGTACTTC	CASSQEYGRGVQETQYF	NA	NA	17	TRBV4-1	TRBJ2-5
TGTGCCAGCAGCTTGACAGGGAATAGCAATCAGCCCCAGCATTTT	CASSLTGNSNQPQHF	NA	NA	15	TRBV5-5	TRBJ1-5
TGTGCCAGCAGCCAAGGACTAGGGACGGTCAAAGAGACCCAGTACTTC	CASSQGLGTVKETQYF	TRBD2	many	16	TRBV5-4	TRBJ2-5
TGTGCCAGCAGTGAAGCGGGACTAGCGGGAGAGATGGAGCAGTTCTTC	CASSEAGLAGEMEQFF	TRBD2	NA	16	TRBV6-1	TRBJ2-1
TGCGCCAGCAGCTTGGGGGGAGGGTCTGGGGCCAACGTCCTGACTTTC	CASSLGGGSGANVLTF	TRBD2	once	16	TRBV5-1	TRBJ2-6
TGTGCCAGCAGTGAAGGGCCAGTCTATGGCTACACCTTC	CASSEGPVYGYTF	NA	once	13	TRBV2	TRBJ1-2
TGTGCCAGCAGCCTCAGAGGGACAGGAGCACCTAATGAAAAACTGTTTTTT	CASSLRGTGAPNEKLFF	TRBD1	NA	17	TRBV11-2	TRBJ1-4
TGTGCCAGCCTTTCAAGGGGCGATCAGCCCCAGCATTTT	CASLSRGDQPQHF	NA	NA	13	TRBV28	TRBJ1-5
TGTGCCAGCTCACCACCGTTAGGAGTCCAGAACACCGGGGAGCTGTTTTTT	CASSPPLGVQNTGELFF	NA	NA	17	TRBV18	TRBJ2-2
TGTGCCAGCGCGTTAGCTAAGACTAGTCAGGAGACCCAGTACTTC	CASALAKTSQETQYF	NA	NA	15	TRBV6-5	TRBJ2-5
TGCGCCAGCAGCGTAGGACAGGGGTCGAGGGGAACCGGGGAGCTGTTTTTT	CASSVGQGSRGTGELFF	TRBD1	NA	17	TRBV5-1	TRBJ2-2
TGTGCTAGTGGTTTGGGGACAGGGGGAAGTAACGAGCAGTACTTC	CASGLGTGGSNEQYF	TRBD1	few	15	TRBV12-5	TRBJ2-7
TGCGCCAGCAGCTTGGTCCCCGGGACAGGGGTAGTCGAGCAGTACTTC	CASSLVPGTGVVEQYF	TRBD1	once	16	TRBV5-1	TRBJ2-7
TGTGCCAGCAGGGGGGGACAGGGAAGCACAGATACGCAGTATTTT	CASRGGQGSTDTQYF	TRBD1	NA	15	TRBV7-9	TRBJ2-3
TGTGCCAGCAGTACCGGGTACCAAGAGACCCAGTACTTC	CASSTGYQETQYF	NA	NA	13	TRBV12-3/TRBV12-4	TRBJ2-5
TGCAGTGCTAGTAGTCAGGGGGGAATCGTTACGCAGTATTTT	CSASSQGGIVTQYF	NA	NA	14	TRBV20-1	TRBJ2-3
TGTGCCAGCAGCGTAGCAGGGGATGGCTACGAGCAGTACTTC	CASSVAGDGYEQYF	NA	few	14	TRBV9	TRBJ2-7
TGCGCCAGCAGCATCGGACTAGCGGGGGTGCACGAGCAGTACTTC	CASSIGLAGVHEQYF	TRBD2	NA	15	TRBV5-1	TRBJ2-7
TGCAGCGTTCGGACCGGGGTCCACAATGAGCAGTTCTTC	CSVRTGVHNEQFF	NA	NA	13	TRBV29-1	TRBJ2-1
TGCAGCTATGATCCGGGAGGGTATGAGCAGTTCTTC	CSYDPGGYEQFF	TRBD2	NA	12	TRBV29-1	TRBJ2-1
TGCAGTGCTAGTCACCCCCAGGGGGCGTCATTGACTGAAGCTTTCTTT	CSASHPQGASLTEAFF	TRBD1	NA	16	TRBV20-1	TRBJ1-1
TGTGCCACCAGTGGAACAGGCTCTGAAAAACTGTTTTTT	CATSGTGSEKLFF	NA	NA	13	TRBV24-1	TRBJ1-4
TGTGCCAGCAGTCAGATGAACACTGAAGCTTTCTTT	CASSQMNTEAFF	NA	NA	12	TRBV3-1/TRBV3-2	TRBJ1-1
TGTGCCAGCAGCTTTTTTCGGACAGGTCTAAGGGGCATAGCAGATACGCAGTATTTT	CASSFFRTGLRGIADTQYF	TRBD1	NA	19	TRBV7-8	TRBJ2-3
TGTGCCAGTAGCAAGGCGGGCCTCTACGAGCAGTACTTC	CASSKAGLYEQYF	NA	NA	13	TRBV19	TRBJ2-7
TGCAGCGTTGAAGTATCAGGCTCTGGAAACACCATATATTTT	CSVEVSGSGNTIYF	NA	many	14	TRBV29-1	TRBJ1-3
TGTGCCAGCAACAACCGACAGGCTTTTAGCAATGAGCAGTTCTTC	CASNNRQAFSNEQFF	NA	NA	15	TRBV3-1/TRBV3-2	TRBJ2-1
TGTGCCGTTCGGGCTAGCACCCAGAATGAGCAGTTCTTC	CAVRASTQNEQFF	NA	NA	13	TRBV3-1/TRBV3-2	TRBJ2-1
TGCGCCACCCAGGGGATAGGGACTGAAGCTTTCTTT	CATQGIGTEAFF	NA	once	12	TRBV10-2	TRBJ1-1
TGTGCCACCAGCAGGGCACTAGCGTCGGGAAAAGAGACCCAGTACTTC	CATSRALASGKETQYF	TRBD2	NA	16	TRBV15	TRBJ2-5
TGTGCCTGGAGTGGTGAGACAGGGATGGGGGAGACCCAGTACTTC	CAWSGETGMGETQYF	TRBD1	NA	15	TRBV30	TRBJ2-5
TGCAGCGTTGAAGATCCCATAGTCTACGAGCAGTACTTC	CSVEDPIVYEQYF	NA	NA	13	TRBV29-1	TRBJ2-7
TGTGCCAGCAGTTTATATCGGAGTATGAACACTGAAGCTTTCTTT	CASSLYRSMNTEAFF	NA	NA	15	TRBV27	TRBJ1-1
TGTGCCAGCAGTTTTTACAGGAACTATGGCTACACCTTC	CASSFYRNYGYTF	NA	once	13	TRBV12-3/TRBV12-4	TRBJ1-2
TGCGCCAGCAGCTTGGGGACAGGGGAAGGGGAGACCCAGTACTTC	CASSLGTGEGETQYF	TRBD1	NA	15	TRBV5-1	TRBJ2-5